Listed here is a single T cell receptor (beta chain). This entry is derived from a study of shared clonotypes between healthy human individuals. The CDR3 covers 15 residues. V dropped 1 base and J dropped 3 bases, with 14 bases sitting between them. Germline lookup yields CDR1 SGHKS and CDR2 YYEKEE (reference sequence). TCRdb's table, derived via immunoSEQ multiplex PCR, lists solely in-frame clones and lacks some. The table records around 580,000 clones, roughly 98% of them present only once. CD8 cells regarded as naive lacked CD45RO, were positively chosen for CCR7, and omitted terminally differentiated effector memory CD45RA+ cells.

Sequencing used naive CD8+ T cells sorted from blood. The genes are TRBV5-5 and TRBJ2-7; D may be TRBD1 or TRBD2 (5 bases each). The source is a man younger than 45 in good health. The DNA of the CDR3 is TGTGCCAGCAGCTTGAGTCAGGGAGTACGCTACGAGCAGTACTTC. Translated, it gives CASSLSQGVRYEQYF. Variable domain in full (rest from reference TRBV5-5 and TRBJ2-7): DAGVTQSPTHLIKTRGQQVTLRCSPISGHKSVSWYQQVLGQGPQFIFQYYEKEERGRGNFPDRFSARQFPNYSSELNVNALLLGDSALYLCASSLSQGVRYEQYFGPGTRLTVT.